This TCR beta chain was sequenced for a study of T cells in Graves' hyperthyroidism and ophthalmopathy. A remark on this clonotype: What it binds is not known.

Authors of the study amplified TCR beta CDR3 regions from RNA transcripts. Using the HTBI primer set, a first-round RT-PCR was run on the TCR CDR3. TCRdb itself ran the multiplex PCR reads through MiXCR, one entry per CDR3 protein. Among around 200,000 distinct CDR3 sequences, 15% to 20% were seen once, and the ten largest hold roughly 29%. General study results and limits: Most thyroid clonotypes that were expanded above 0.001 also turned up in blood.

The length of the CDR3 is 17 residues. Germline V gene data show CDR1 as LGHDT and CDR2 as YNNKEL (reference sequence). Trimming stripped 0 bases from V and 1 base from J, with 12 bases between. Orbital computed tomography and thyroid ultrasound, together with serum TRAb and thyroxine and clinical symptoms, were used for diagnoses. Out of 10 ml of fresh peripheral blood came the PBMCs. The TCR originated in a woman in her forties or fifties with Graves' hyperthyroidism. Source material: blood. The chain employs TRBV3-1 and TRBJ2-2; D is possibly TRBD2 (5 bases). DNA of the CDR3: TGTGCCAGCAGCCAAGATAGGTCGGGGATGAACACCGGGGAGCTGTTTTTT. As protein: CASSQDRSGMNTGELFF.